Detailed here is one TCR beta chain. What it binds is not known. These data originate in a study of cytomegalovirus exposure and HLA in healthy donors. Study-wide points: The number of N-insertions in an Asian-associated ancestry cluster was reportedly below the approximately 690-donor mean in a later analysis.

Primers for the PCR totalled 60 Vbeta and 13 Jbeta. Only in-frame clones appear in the TCRdb table, and some are missing; sequencing was by immunoSEQ multiplex PCR. The data hold some 200,000 clones, with roughly 90% observed a single time. The CDR3 loop spans 14 amino acids. Per germline, CDR1 MNHEY and CDR2 SVGAGI. Trimming removed 5 bases at V and 3 bases at J, with 13 bases between. The V and J genes are TRBV6-5 and TRBJ1-2; maybe TRBD1 (6 bases). The receptor comes from a woman between 18 and 29 years old in good health and CMV-seronegative. The specimen was PBMCs. DNA of the CDR3: TGTGCCAGCAGTGAAGTGGGGGCGCACTATGGCTACACCTTC. Translating gives CASSEVGAHYGYTF.